The 2 T cell receptor beta chains presented below share a single source sample, sequenced in a study of blood T cell repertoires in COVID-19. Here immunoSEQ multiplex PCR was the method, and the copy in TCRdb shows in-frame clones only, minus some. The table lists fewer than 55,000 clones, approximately 84% of them singletons, with approximately 2.5% in the top ten. The sequenced sample was peripheral blood. Receptors originate from a man aged 50-59 years with acute or convalescent COVID-19.

The chain joins TRBV28 to TRBJ1-2; 10 nucleotides match TRBD1. The CDR3 consists of 14 residues. Germline-derived CDR1 and CDR2 are MDHEN and SYDVKM. V lost 7 bases to trimming and J lost 4 bases; unmatched junction nucleotides: 6. CDR3 DNA sequence: TGTGCCAGCACCGGAGGGACAGGGGTCTATGGCTACACCTTC. As protein: CASTGGTGVYGYTF.

A note on this clone: One end of the junction does not line up with germline, which may come from a read error. The chain joins TRBV7-8 to TRBJ1-5; possibly TRBD1 for D (5 bases). CDR3 size: 14 residues. Germline V lookup: CDR1 SGHVS, CDR2 FQNEAQ. CDR3 region: CASCLGGDNQPQHF. The DNA of the CDR3 is TGTGCCAGCTGCTTGGGGGGGGACAATCAGCCCCAGCATTTT.